This paragraph reports one TCR beta chain. TCRdb ran MiXCR on the 5' RACE reads and lists one entry per CDR3 protein. The sample yields fewer than 60,000 distinct CDR3 sequences, 25% to 35% seen once. This sample is part of a study of T-cell memory formation after mild COVID-19. The CDR3 consists of 11 residues. V shed 4 bases and J shed 6 bases, with 5 bases lying between them. Germline CDR1 SGHRS, CDR2 YFSETQ. The sequencing input was PBMCs or a T cell subset sorted from them (not recorded which). This chain joins TRBV5-1 and TRBJ2-1; no firm D call. The sequence was collected from a man younger than 35 who had mild COVID-19 (a few samples of this study predate the infection). Cell type and time point are not known. CDR3 DNA: TGCGCCAGCAGCCGGGCCAATGAGCAGTTCTTC. Translating it yields CASSRANEQFF.